One TCR beta chain is described in this entry. V was cut by 1 base and J by 4 bases, with 13 bases left in between. The germline CDR1 and CDR2 sequences are MNHNS and SASEGT. The CDR3 loop spans 15 amino acids. The sample is drawn from a study of T cell changes during pregnancy in multiple sclerosis. Data came from immunoSEQ multiplex PCR; TCRdb stores just in-frame clones and leaves some out. The data show 30,000 to 40,000 clones, around 89% seen once. V is TRBV6-1 and J is TRBJ1-2, with D maybe TRBD1 (5 bases). The clonotype comes from a female donor with multiple sclerosis, enrolled in a pregnancy study. This specimen was CD4+ T cells from peripheral blood mononuclear cells, taken in the second trimester of pregnancy. CDR3 in DNA: TGTGCCAGCAGTGAAGGCAGGACACCAAGCTATGGCTACACCTTC. Its protein product is CASSEGRTPSYGYTF.